One sample yielded the 6 T cell receptor beta chains listed below, sequenced in a study of T cells after yellow fever vaccination. In TCRdb, the 5' RACE reads were re-called with MiXCR into one record per CDR3 protein. The data show around 310,000 distinct CDR3 sequences, 8.7% seen once. The starting material was PBMCs, obtained on the day of the first yellow fever vaccination. These receptors all come from a man aged 18 to 30 who received the YFV17D yellow fever vaccine.

This clonotype was seen a few times. As DNA, the CDR3 is TGTGCCAGCAACACTCCCGGTGGGACCCAGTACTTC. As protein: CASNTPGGTQYF. The J gene is TRBJ2-5, the V gene TRBV7-2; no reliable D call. The CDR3 extends over 12 amino acids. CDR1 is SGHTA and CDR2 is FQGNSA in the germline V gene. V lost 7 bases, J lost 7 bases, and 13 bases lay in between.

For this clonotype: One junction end does not reproduce the germline sequence, and a read error may be involved. The genes are TRBV11-2 and TRBJ2-1, with D unresolved. Germline assignment: CDR1 SGHAT and CDR2 FQNNGV. This CDR3 contains 15 residues. CDR3 sequence reads: CASSIEGFTYNEQFF. The CDR3 DNA reads TGTGCCAGCAGCATAGAAGGGTTTACCTACAATGAGCAGTTCTTC. The whole variable domain, filled in from reference TRBV11-2 and TRBJ2-1, reads EAGVAQSPRYKIIEKRQSVAFWCNPISGHATLYWYQQILGQGPKLLIQFQNNGVVDDSQLPKDRFSAERLKGVDSTLKIQPAKLEDSAVYLCASSIEGFTYNEQFFGPGTRLTVL.

This clonotype was seen a few times. The genes are TRBV18 and TRBJ2-7; no firm D call. Trimming pared 2 bases from V and 2 bases from J, leaving 16 bases between. Germline assignment: CDR1 KGHSH and CDR2 LQKENI. This CDR3 is 16 amino acids long. CDR3 residues: CASSPNPVGFPYEQYV. CDR3 in DNA: TGTGCCAGCTCACCAAATCCCGTCGGGTTCCCCTACGAGCAGTACGTC.

This clonotype has only a few counts. The rearrangement links TRBV7-9 to TRBJ2-1, with D perhaps matching TRBD1 (5 bases). This CDR3 spans 17 amino acids. V gave up 1 base and J gave up 6 bases, with 19 bases separating them. CDR1 is SEHNR, CDR2 FQNEAQ, per germline (reference sequence). The CDR3 is CASSLVFGGDSFNEQFF. For the CDR3, the DNA is TGTGCCAGCAGCTTAGTTTTTGGTGGAGACAGCTTCAATGAGCAGTTCTTC.

V usage is TRBV7-2 and J usage is TRBJ1-1; D remains ambiguous. V was cut by 5 bases and J by 0 bases, with 16 bases left in between. The CDR3 is 16 residues long. Germline V gene lookup returns CDR1 SGHTA and CDR2 FQGNSA. The CDR3 protein is CASSALGPSMNTEAFF. CDR3 bases: TGTGCCAGCAGCGCCCTCGGGCCGAGCATGAACACTGAAGCTTTCTTT.

V and J are TRBV29-1 and TRBJ2-3, with D perhaps TRBD2 (5 bases). This CDR3 is built from 14 residues. The germline V gene encodes CDR1 SQVTM and CDR2 ANQGSEA. V was shortened by 4 bases and J by 6 bases, with 17 bases between the two germline ends. The CDR3 loop reads CSVAASGRADTQYF. CDR3 DNA sequence: TGCAGCGTTGCGGCAAGCGGAAGGGCGGATACGCAGTATTTT.